This TCR beta chain originates from a study of blood T cells in healthy people across ages. Study-wide points: In these data, TCR beta diversity tracked strongly with naive T cell percentage.

The amount of total RNA extracted per sample was at least 6 micrograms. Comments on this clonotype: What it binds is unknown.

A second PCR, run for roughly 7 to 12 cycles, used a sample-barcoded 5' primer plus a J-beta primer mix. TCRdb passed the 5' RACE reads through MiXCR, listing each CDR3 protein once. The sample carries some 880,000 distinct CDR3 sequences, 30% to 45% recorded once. CDR1 and CDR2 from the germline V gene are LNHNV and YYDKDF (reference sequence). CDR3 size: 11 residues. The receptor comes from a man younger than 35 in good health. The V gene is TRBV15, the J gene TRBJ2-5; D gene unclear. Judging by the DNA end, TRBJ2-7 fits better; the J call may be wrong. What was sequenced was blood. CDR3 DNA sequence: TGTGCCAACGAGCCGGACTACGAGCAGTACTTC. The encoded protein is CANEPDYEQYF.